The rows below give T cell receptor beta chains drawn from one sample of a study of T cell responses to AZD1222 COVID-19 vaccine. Here immunoSEQ multiplex PCR was the method, and the copy in TCRdb shows in-frame clones only, minus some. The repertoire holds 85,000 to 130,000 clones, with approximately 89% as singletons. Sequencing was performed on peripheral blood, taken on day 0 of AZD1222 vaccination. The receptors here all came from an adult in good health. Each CDR3 is given with its conserved first and last residue. Fields, in order: V gene, J gene, D gene, clone size, CDR3 DNA, CDR3 protein. The D gene is left open where the match is weak. Clone size is not always given. Where it is, it says once, few, many or a class for expanded clones.

V gene: TRBV11-2
J gene: TRBJ2-7
D gene: .
clone size: .
CDR3 DNA: TGTGCCAGCAGCTTAAAGGGCGTCTACGAGCAGTACTTC
CDR3 protein: CASSLKGVYEQYF

V gene: TRBV5-6
J gene: TRBJ2-2
D gene: TRBD1
clone size: .
CDR3 DNA: TGTGCCAGCAGCGGAGGGACAGGGGGACACGGGGAGCTGTTTTTT
CDR3 protein: CASSGGTGGHGELFF

V gene: TRBV5-1
J gene: TRBJ1-3
D gene: .
clone size: .
CDR3 DNA: TGCGCCAGCAGCGAAGGGTATGGAAACACCATATATTTT
CDR3 protein: CASSEGYGNTIYF

V gene: TRBV30
J gene: TRBJ1-6
D gene: .
clone size: few
CDR3 DNA: TGTGCCTGGAGTCCAGGTTTATGGAGCTCCTATAATTCACCCCTCCACTTT
CDR3 protein: CAWSPGLWSSYNSPLHF

V gene: TRBV9
J gene: TRBJ2-1
D gene: TRBD2
clone size: .
CDR3 DNA: TGTGCCAGCAGCGCGTCTCCGGGACTAGCGGGGCCCTACAATGAGCAGTTCTTC
CDR3 protein: CASSASPGLAGPYNEQFF

V gene: TRBV7-9
J gene: TRBJ1-6
D gene: .
clone size: .
CDR3 DNA: TGTGCCAGCAGCTTAGACGCAGGTGGATCACCCCTCCACTTT
CDR3 protein: CASSLDAGGSPLHF

V gene: TRBV29-1
J gene: TRBJ2-2
D gene: TRBD2
clone size: .
CDR3 DNA: TGCAGCGTGACTAGCCTTACCGGGGAGCTGTTTTTT
CDR3 protein: CSVTSLTGELFF

V gene: TRBV12-3/TRBV12-4
J gene: TRBJ2-2
D gene: .
clone size: .
CDR3 DNA: TGTGCCAGCAGACGAAACACCGGGGAGCTGTTTTTT
CDR3 protein: CASRRNTGELFF

V gene: TRBV6-5
J gene: TRBJ2-5
D gene: .
clone size: .
CDR3 DNA: TGTGCCAGCAGGTCCACCTGGCGGGGAGTTGAGACCCAGTACTTC
CDR3 protein: CASRSTWRGVETQYF

V gene: TRBV7-2
J gene: TRBJ2-5
D gene: TRBD2
clone size: .
CDR3 DNA: TGTGCCAGCAGCACCGACACCGGGGGGCAAGAGACCCAGTACTTC
CDR3 protein: CASSTDTGGQETQYF

V gene: TRBV2
J gene: TRBJ2-7
D gene: .
clone size: .
CDR3 DNA: TGTGCCAGCAACGACGGACAGTACGAGCAGTACTTC
CDR3 protein: CASNDGQYEQYF

V gene: TRBV7-9
J gene: TRBJ1-5
D gene: .
clone size: .
CDR3 DNA: TGTGCCAGCAGCTTCGGCAGGAATCAGCCCCAGCATTTT
CDR3 protein: CASSFGRNQPQHF

V gene: TRBV28
J gene: TRBJ2-1
D gene: .
clone size: .
CDR3 DNA: TGTGCCAGCACAGTGGGCGGGCCGACATTCAATGAGCAGTTCTTC
CDR3 protein: CASTVGGPTFNEQFF

V gene: TRBV9
J gene: TRBJ2-1
D gene: TRBD1
clone size: .
CDR3 DNA: TGTGCCAGCAGCGAACGGACAGGGCATTACAATGAGCAGTTCTTC
CDR3 protein: CASSERTGHYNEQFF

V gene: TRBV3-1/TRBV3-2
J gene: TRBJ2-7
D gene: .
clone size: .
CDR3 DNA: TGTGCCAGCAGCCAAGTCCCTTTCGGAGGGGCGTACGAGCAGTACTTC
CDR3 protein: CASSQVPFGGAYEQYF

V gene: TRBV28
J gene: TRBJ2-2
D gene: .
clone size: .
CDR3 DNA: TGTGCCAGCAGTCCTCAGAGCCCTTACACCGGGGAGCTGTTTTTT
CDR3 protein: CASSPQSPYTGELFF

V gene: TRBV15
J gene: TRBJ1-4
D gene: .
clone size: .
CDR3 DNA: TGTGCCACCAGCAGGTCTGGGACGACGGAAAAACTGTTTTTT
CDR3 protein: CATSRSGTTEKLFF

V gene: TRBV19
J gene: TRBJ2-7
D gene: .
clone size: .
CDR3 DNA: TGTGCCAGTAAGACTAGGACTACCTACGAGCAGTACTTC
CDR3 protein: CASKTRTTYEQYF

V gene: TRBV18
J gene: TRBJ2-7
D gene: TRBD2
clone size: .
CDR3 DNA: TGTGCCAGCTCACCCCGTGGCTCTAGCGGGAGCTACGAGCAGTACTTC
CDR3 protein: CASSPRGSSGSYEQYF

V gene: TRBV19
J gene: TRBJ1-6
D gene: TRBD1
clone size: .
CDR3 DNA: TGTGCCAGTAGCGCTACCCCGGGCAGGGGGAATAATTCACCCCTCCACTTT
CDR3 protein: CASSATPGRGNNSPLHF

V gene: TRBV21-1
J gene: TRBJ1-1
D gene: .
clone size: .
CDR3 DNA: TGTGCCAGCAGCAAAGGCGACCGTTTAATGAACACTGAAGCTTTCTTT
CDR3 protein: CASSKGDRLMNTEAFF

V gene: TRBV9
J gene: TRBJ1-2
D gene: TRBD1
clone size: .
CDR3 DNA: TGTGCCAGCACTCCAGGGGGCAATAACTATGGCTACACCTTC
CDR3 protein: CASTPGGNNYGYTF

V gene: TRBV27
J gene: TRBJ2-1
D gene: TRBD2
clone size: .
CDR3 DNA: TGTGCCAGCAGTCGGCCGCTTAGCGGGGCGGGGTACAATGAGCAGTTCTTC
CDR3 protein: CASSRPLSGAGYNEQFF

V gene: TRBV2
J gene: TRBJ1-2
D gene: .
clone size: few
CDR3 DNA: TGTGCCAGCAGTGTCGGGCAGATCAACTTCTATGGCTACACCTTC
CDR3 protein: CASSVGQINFYGYTF

V gene: TRBV18
J gene: TRBJ1-2
D gene: TRBD1
clone size: few
CDR3 DNA: TGTGCCAGCTCACCCCCGGGACAGACCTATGGCTACACCTTC
CDR3 protein: CASSPPGQTYGYTF

V gene: TRBV4-1
J gene: TRBJ1-3
D gene: .
clone size: once
CDR3 DNA: TGCGCCAGCAGCCAAAGGAGCTCTGGAAACACCATATATTTT
CDR3 protein: CASSQRSSGNTIYF

V gene: TRBV3-1/TRBV3-2
J gene: TRBJ2-7
D gene: TRBD2
clone size: .
CDR3 DNA: TGTGCCAGCAGTCCACTGAAAGGTAGCGGGGGGTCCCATAGGGAGCAGTACTTC
CDR3 protein: CASSPLKGSGGSHREQYF

V gene: TRBV4-2
J gene: TRBJ1-4
D gene: TRBD1
clone size: medium-sized
CDR3 DNA: TGTGCCAGCAGCCAAAGTTCCGGGACAGGGGATGAAAAACTGTTTTTT
CDR3 protein: CASSQSSGTGDEKLFF

V gene: TRBV28
J gene: TRBJ1-1
D gene: .
clone size: .
CDR3 DNA: TGTGCCAGCAGTTTGGGGGGGTTGAGGACTGAAGCTTTCTTT
CDR3 protein: CASSLGGLRTEAFF

V gene: TRBV12-3/TRBV12-4
J gene: TRBJ2-7
D gene: TRBD1
clone size: .
CDR3 DNA: TGTGCCAGCAGCCGTGGACAGGGCTACGAGCAGTACTTC
CDR3 protein: CASSRGQGYEQYF

V gene: TRBV5-6
J gene: TRBJ1-5
D gene: .
clone size: .
CDR3 DNA: TGTGCCAGCAGCTTGGCCAGAGGGAACAATCAGCCCCAGCATTTT
CDR3 protein: CASSLARGNNQPQHF

V gene: TRBV19
J gene: TRBJ1-2
D gene: .
clone size: .
CDR3 DNA: TGTGCCAGTAGGGAGGGAGCCTATGGCTACACCTTC
CDR3 protein: CASREGAYGYTF

V gene: TRBV25-1
J gene: TRBJ1-6
D gene: .
clone size: .
CDR3 DNA: TGTGCCAGCGCCCCAGCCTCTTTCTATAATTCACCCCTCCACTTT
CDR3 protein: CASAPASFYNSPLHF

V gene: TRBV11-2
J gene: TRBJ2-7
D gene: TRBD2
clone size: .
CDR3 DNA: TGTGCCAGCAGCGGCGGGGGGTCCTTTTACGAGCAGTACTTC
CDR3 protein: CASSGGGSFYEQYF

V gene: TRBV29-1
J gene: TRBJ2-7
D gene: TRBD1
clone size: .
CDR3 DNA: TGCAGCGCCGACAGGGGGATGAACGAGCAGTACTTC
CDR3 protein: CSADRGMNEQYF

V gene: TRBV5-1
J gene: TRBJ1-5
D gene: TRBD1
clone size: .
CDR3 DNA: TGCGCCAGCAGCCAGGACAGGGATCAGCCCCAGCATTTT
CDR3 protein: CASSQDRDQPQHF

V gene: TRBV13
J gene: TRBJ2-7
D gene: TRBD2
clone size: .
CDR3 DNA: TGTGCCAGCAGCCCAGGGACTAGCGGGCCCCTCTCCTACGAGCAGTACTTC
CDR3 protein: CASSPGTSGPLSYEQYF

V gene: TRBV6-5
J gene: TRBJ1-5
D gene: .
clone size: .
CDR3 DNA: TGTGCCAGCGATCATATAACAGAGAGCAATCAGCCCCAGCATTTT
CDR3 protein: CASDHITESNQPQHF

V gene: TRBV7-9
J gene: TRBJ2-7
D gene: .
clone size: few
CDR3 DNA: TGTGCCAGCAGCCCCCGGACTCGGGACTACGAGCAGTACTTC
CDR3 protein: CASSPRTRDYEQYF

V gene: TRBV18
J gene: TRBJ1-1
D gene: .
clone size: .
CDR3 DNA: TGTGCCAGCTCATTCCATCCGGGACGCAGGAACACTGAAGCTTTCTTT
CDR3 protein: CASSFHPGRRNTEAFF

V gene: TRBV10-3
J gene: TRBJ2-6
D gene: .
clone size: .
CDR3 DNA: TGTGCCATCGACGACGCATCTGGGGCCAACGTCCTGACTTTC
CDR3 protein: CAIDDASGANVLTF

V gene: TRBV28
J gene: TRBJ1-2
D gene: .
clone size: .
CDR3 DNA: TGTGCCAGCAGCAGGGTGGTGCGGACTTATGGCTACACCTTC
CDR3 protein: CASSRVVRTYGYTF

V gene: TRBV18
J gene: TRBJ2-3
D gene: .
clone size: .
CDR3 DNA: TGTGCCAGCTCACGGGTGCCACTGGCGGGGAGCACAGATACGCAGTATTTT
CDR3 protein: CASSRVPLAGSTDTQYF

V gene: TRBV7-9
J gene: TRBJ1-2
D gene: TRBD1
clone size: .
CDR3 DNA: TGTGCCAGCAGCGTTTCCGGGACAGGGACTCTCTATGGCTACACCTTC
CDR3 protein: CASSVSGTGTLYGYTF

V gene: TRBV3-1/TRBV3-2
J gene: TRBJ1-2
D gene: TRBD1
clone size: .
CDR3 DNA: TGTGCCAGCAGTCTCAGGACAGGGAAGTCCCTCGGCTACACCTTC
CDR3 protein: CASSLRTGKSLGYTF

V gene: TRBV28
J gene: TRBJ2-1
D gene: TRBD2
clone size: .
CDR3 DNA: TGTGCCAGCGGGAGACTAGCGGGAGGGAGGAATGAGCAGTTCTTC
CDR3 protein: CASGRLAGGRNEQFF